This is a list of T cell receptor beta chains from one sample in a study of T cell changes during pregnancy in multiple sclerosis. Assay used: immunoSEQ multiplex PCR; TCRdb lists only in-frame clones, some missing. The sample lists tens of thousands of clones; roughly 90% were seen once. Source: CD4+ T cells from peripheral blood mononuclear cells, taken in the third trimester of pregnancy. These receptors were taken from a female donor with multiple sclerosis, enrolled in a pregnancy study. The CDR3 runs from the conserved cysteine through the conserved F or W. Each record gives: clone size, V gene, D gene, J gene, CDR3 DNA, CDR3 protein. A D gene is named only where the DNA matches it firmly. Expanded clones get a size class; other rows say once, few or many, or leave the size out.

.	TRBV5-4	TRBD1	TRBJ1-1	TGTGCCAGCAGCAGACCGGGACAGGGGGAAGATGAAGCTTTCTTT	CASSRPGQGEDEAFF
few	TRBV6-5	.	TRBJ2-5	TGTGCCCTAGGGGGTTTAGGGGAGACCCAGTACTTC	CALGGLGETQYF
.	TRBV9	.	TRBJ2-5	TGTGCCAGCAGCGTAGCCGGGAATGCAGAGACCCAGTACTTC	CASSVAGNAETQYF
.	TRBV11-2	.	TRBJ2-3	TGTGCCAGCCCACCAACGACTCTACATATAGATACGCAGTATTTT	CASPPTTLHIDTQYF
.	TRBV13	TRBD2	TRBJ2-7	TGTGCCAGCAGCCTCGGACTAGCGGGAGGCTCCTACGAGCAGTACTTC	CASSLGLAGGSYEQYF
.	TRBV6-6	.	TRBJ2-1	TGTGCCAGCAGCTCATCTAGCCCAGAGTCCTACAATGAGCAGTTCTTC	CASSSSSPESYNEQFF
.	TRBV14	TRBD1	TRBJ1-1	TGTGCCAGCAGCCAAGCTGGACAGGGGGGGAACACTGAAGCTTTCTTT	CASSQAGQGGNTEAFF
few	TRBV28	TRBD1	TRBJ1-1	TGTGCCAGCTGTAGGACAGGGATCACTGAAGCTTTCTTT	CASCRTGITEAFF
.	TRBV29-1	.	TRBJ2-1	TGCAGCGTTGTTTTTGGGACATCTCCGACCAATGAGCAGTTCTTC	CSVVFGTSPTNEQFF
once	TRBV9	.	TRBJ1-1	TGTGCCAGCAGCGTTGACACAGGGCGAACTGAAGCTTTCTTT	CASSVDTGRTEAFF
.	TRBV28	TRBD1	TRBJ2-1	TGTGCCAGCACCCCCCGGGACAGGGGATACTACAATGAGCAGTTCTTC	CASTPRDRGYYNEQFF
.	TRBV9	TRBD1	TRBJ1-1	TGTGCCAGCAGCGCGGGACAGTCGAACACTGAAGCTTTCTTT	CASSAGQSNTEAFF
.	TRBV15	.	TRBJ2-2	TGTGCCACCAGCAGAGATCTTTGGGGGGAGAGGGTCACCGGGGAGCTGTTTTTT	CATSRDLWGERVTGELFF
.	TRBV19	.	TRBJ1-2	TGTGCCAGTAGTATTCCATCCGGGGGAGTGGATACCTTC	CASSIPSGGVDTF
once	TRBV28	.	TRBJ2-2	TGTGCCAGCAGTCTGAAACGGGGTCGAGGGACCGGGGAGCTGTTTTTT	CASSLKRGRGTGELFF
.	TRBV7-9	.	TRBJ1-2	TGTGCCAGCAGCTTAGGCGGACAGTATGGCTACACCTTC	CASSLGGQYGYTF
.	TRBV7-9	.	TRBJ2-2	TGTGCCAGCAGCCTGGCGTTACAGGTGACCGGGGAGCTGTTTTTT	CASSLALQVTGELFF
few	TRBV18	TRBD1	TRBJ1-5	TGTGCCAGCTCACCAAGGGTAACAGGGGCCAGTGGCAATCAGCCCCAGCATTTT	CASSPRVTGASGNQPQHF
.	TRBV13	.	TRBJ2-3	TGTGCCAGCAGCTTAGGAGCGGCTTCAGATACGCAGTATTTT	CASSLGAASDTQYF
.	TRBV5-1	.	TRBJ1-2	TGCGCCAGCAGCCTATCAATAGTCACGGATGGCTACACCTTC	CASSLSIVTDGYTF
.	TRBV6-1	TRBD2	TRBJ2-1	TGTGCCAGCAGTCTCGGACTAGCGGCCTACAATGAGCAGTTCTTC	CASSLGLAAYNEQFF
.	TRBV5-1	TRBD1	TRBJ1-1	TGCGCCAGCAGCTCCCGCGGACAGGGGAACACTGAAGCTTTCTTT	CASSSRGQGNTEAFF
once	TRBV30	.	TRBJ1-2	TGTGCCTGGAGTGGACAAAACTATGGCTACACCTTC	CAWSGQNYGYTF
.	TRBV10-3	TRBD2	TRBJ2-3	TGTGCCATCAGGGATACTAGCGGGATGAGAGATACGCAGTATTTT	CAIRDTSGMRDTQYF
.	TRBV5-5	TRBD2	TRBJ2-1	TGTGCCAGCAGCTTCACCACCCAAGGCGGGAGGACTCATTACAATGAGCAGTTCTTC	CASSFTTQGGRTHYNEQFF
.	TRBV2	TRBD1	TRBJ2-2	TGTGCCAGCAGCGAGGAACGGACAGGGAACACCGGGGAGCTGTTTTTT	CASSEERTGNTGELFF
.	TRBV7-3	.	TRBJ2-3	TGTGCCAGCAGCTTAAACGGTGCGGCTACAGATACGCAGTATTTT	CASSLNGAATDTQYF
.	TRBV7-2	.	TRBJ2-3	TGTGCCAGCAGCTTAGCCGGCGTTTTACTAGCTAAAGCAGATACGCAGTATTTT	CASSLAGVLLAKADTQYF
few	TRBV29-1	.	TRBJ1-1	TGCAGCGTTGACCGGGAGGGGACTGAAGCTTTCTTT	CSVDREGTEAFF
once	TRBV6-5	.	TRBJ2-7	TGTGCCAGCAGTTACCTAGCGTCATCCTACGAGCAGTACTTC	CASSYLASSYEQYF
.	TRBV18	.	TRBJ2-1	TGTGCCAGCTCACTCCAGCGGGCTAACAATGAGCAGTTCTTC	CASSLQRANNEQFF
.	TRBV1	.	TRBJ1-1	TGCACCAGCAGCCAAGAGGGCCGGGACAGGGGGACTGAAGCTTTCTTT	CTSSQEGRDRGTEAFF
once	TRBV19	.	TRBJ2-5	TGTGCCAGTAGTATACTCCCGGTAGCGGAGAAAAGAGAGACCCAGTACTTC	CASSILPVAEKRETQYF
.	TRBV30	.	TRBJ1-2	TGTGCCTGGAGTGTCCGCTCAGGGCAAGGCTACACCTTC	CAWSVRSGQGYTF
.	TRBV15	.	TRBJ1-4	TGTGCCACCAGCAAACAGGGTCCGGGTGAAAAACTGTTTTTT	CATSKQGPGEKLFF
.	TRBV7-9	TRBD2	TRBJ2-5	TGTGCCAGCAGCGGCTCGAGACTAGCAGGGGAGACCCAGTACTTC	CASSGSRLAGETQYF
.	TRBV28	.	TRBJ2-3	TGTGCCAGCACAATTGGACTTAATACGCAGTATTTT	CASTIGLNTQYF